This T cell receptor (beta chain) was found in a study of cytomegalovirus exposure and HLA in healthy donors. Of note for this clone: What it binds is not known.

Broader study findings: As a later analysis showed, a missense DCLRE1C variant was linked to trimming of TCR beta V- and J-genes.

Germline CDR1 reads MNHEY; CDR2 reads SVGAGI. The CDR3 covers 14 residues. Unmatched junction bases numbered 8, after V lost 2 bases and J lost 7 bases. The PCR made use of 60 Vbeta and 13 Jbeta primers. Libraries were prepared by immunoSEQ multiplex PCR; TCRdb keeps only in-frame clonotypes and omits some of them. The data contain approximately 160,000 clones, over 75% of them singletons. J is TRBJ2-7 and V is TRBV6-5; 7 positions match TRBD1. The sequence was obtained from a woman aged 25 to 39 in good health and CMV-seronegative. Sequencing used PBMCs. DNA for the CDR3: TGTGCCAGCAGTTACGGACAGGTTGGTTTAGAGCAGTACTTC. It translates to CASSYGQVGLEQYF.